The source of this T cell receptor beta chain is a study of T-cell memory formation after mild COVID-19. Overall study: Largely donor-specific TCR clusters were found. Study outcomes and limitations: For contracting clones, CD4+ ones sat mainly in CM and EM, CD8+ in EMRA. The study detected some responding clones in pre-infection memory, suggesting cross-reactive memory joined.

This clonotype was counted ten times or more. Its antigen is not known. MiXCR was run by TCRdb on the 5' RACE reads, yielding one entry per CDR3 protein. The sample holds around 180,000 distinct CDR3 sequences, 16% seen once. Input material: PBMCs or a T cell subset sorted from them (not recorded which). The TCR sequence derives from an adult woman who had mild COVID-19 (a few samples of this study predate the infection). Cell type and time point are not known.

The CDR3 nucleotides read TGTGCCAGTGCAGGCTCGGGGAACACTGAAGCTTTCTTT. This translates into CASAGSGNTEAFF. The gene calls are TRBV3-1 and TRBJ1-1; no clear D. Trimming stripped 9 bases from V and 1 base from J, with 12 bases between. The CDR3 covers 13 residues. Germline V CDR1 and CDR2: LGHDT, YNNKEL (reference sequence). Combining the CDR3 with reference TRBV3-1 and TRBJ1-1 gives the whole variable domain DTAVSQTPKYLVTQMGNDKSIKCEQNLGHDTMYWYKQDSKKFLKIMFSYNNKELIINETVPNRFSPKSPDKAHLNLHINSLELGDSAVYFCASAGSGNTEAFFGQGTRLTVV.